These 12 T cell receptor beta chains were sequenced from one sample in a study of identical twins (dated by TCRdb to 2015 to 2016). The receptor library was made with 5' RACE. Data came from an Illumina HiSeq 2000. Starting from the raw public reads, TCRdb applied fastp trimming at Q25, assembled clones with MiXCR and retained in-frame beta chains. Rows are unified per CDR3 protein, each entry keeping the most common DNA and genes. This sample holds some 500,000 distinct CDR3 sequences; 9% to 10% were observed only once. 2.5% to 3% of the sample belongs to the ten largest clones. These same data were also listed under a study on yellow fever vaccine responses in identical twins.

The sequenced sample was PBMCs. The receptors stem from a woman between 18 and 30 years old in good health.

The rearrangement joins TRBV11-2 to TRBJ2-5, with TRBD2 identical over 8 bases. V lost 3 bases, J lost 5 bases, and 23 bases stayed unmatched. CDR1 is SGHAT and CDR2 is FQNNGV in the germline V gene. This CDR3 region has 20 residues. Here the CDR3 reads CASSFRQLRSGGLARETQYF. The DNA of the CDR3 is TGTGCCAGCAGCTTTAGACAATTGAGGAGCGGGGGCCTCGCTCGGGAGACCCAGTACTTC.

This clonotype was counted only a few times. The V call is TRBV24-1, the J call TRBJ2-7; TRBD1 aligns across 10 bases. Trimming cost V 11 bases and J 2 bases; bases outside gene matches: 20. Germline-derived CDR1 and CDR2 are KGHDR and SFDVKD. There are 18 residues in the CDR3. CDR3 nucleotide sequence: TGTGCCAGGACCCGGGACAGGGGTCTCGGAGTCCCCCCCTACGAGCAGTACTTC. Translation: CARTRDRGLGVPPYEQYF.

This clonotype has a count of ten or more. The chain is built from TRBV29-1 and TRBJ2-3, with no clear D. CDR1 is SQVTM and CDR2 is ANQGSEA in the germline V gene. The CDR3 runs 15 residues. Trimming removed 0 bases from V and 1 base from J, with 11 bases in between. The CDR3 loop is CSVEDRNGRTDTQYF. CDR3 in DNA: TGCAGCGTTGAAGATCGTAACGGTCGCACAGATACGCAGTATTTT.

The CDR3 sequence: CASSLVEGTYTF. In DNA, the CDR3 is TGCGCCAGCAGCTTGGTGGAAGGGACGTACACCTTC. This chain uses TRBV5-1 with TRBJ1-2; a weak D match, TRBD1 (5 bases). The germline CDR1 and CDR2 sequences are SGHRS and YFSETQ. The ends were cut back, 0 bases at V and 11 bases at J, with 11 bases in the middle. The CDR3 has 12 residues.

The J gene is TRBJ1-2, the V gene TRBV28, with a possible D match to TRBD1 (6 bases). The CDR3 is made up of 14 amino acids. The ends were cut back, 3 bases at V and 6 bases at J, with 14 bases in the middle. CDR1 and CDR2 (germline): MDHEN, SYDVKM. This chain's CDR3 is CASSFRGVGNGYTF. The CDR3 bases are TGTGCCAGCAGTTTTAGGGGGGTAGGAAATGGCTACACCTTC.

This clonotype has just a few counts. The V call is TRBV5-1, the J call TRBJ2-2, with D uncertain. The CDR3 is made up of 14 amino acids. CDR1 SGHRS and CDR2 YFSETQ come from the germline V gene. V dropped 4 bases and J dropped 0 bases, with 7 bases sitting between them. DNA for the CDR3: TGCGCCAGCAGCATATACTCGAACACCGGGGAGCTGTTTTTT. Its translation is CASSIYSNTGELFF.

This clonotype appeared a few times. The J gene is TRBJ2-1, the V gene TRBV29-1, with 8 bases identical to TRBD2. V trimming: 5 bases; J trimming: 4 bases; junction bases outside the gene matches: 7. Looked up from germline, CDR1 is SQVTM and CDR2 is ANQGSEA. The CDR3 covers 14 residues. CDR3 sequence reads: CSVQLSGAYNEQFF. DNA of the CDR3: TGCAGCGTTCAACTTAGCGGGGCATACAATGAGCAGTTCTTC.

There are many counts of this clonotype. The V call is TRBV7-9, the J call TRBJ2-3, with TRBD2 matching over 9 bases. The CDR3 is made up of 16 amino acids. CDR1 is SEHNR, CDR2 FQNEAQ, per germline (reference sequence). Losses at the gene ends were 3 bases for V and 6 bases for J; bases not matched to a gene: 10. Here the CDR3 DNA reads TGTGCCAGCAGCTTCGGGACGACGCGGGAGGGGGATACGCAGTATTTT. This sequence encodes CASSFGTTREGDTQYF.

This clonotype was found a few times. The chain links TRBV2 to TRBJ2-7; D tentatively reads TRBD1 or TRBD2 (5 bases each). Trimming took off 6 bases at V and 2 bases at J, with 11 bases between the two ends. Germline V gene data show CDR1 as SNHLY and CDR2 as FYNNEI. This CDR3 is built from 13 residues. The CDR3 protein is CASSGDGTYEQYF. CDR3 bases: TGTGCCAGCAGCGGGGACGGCACCTACGAGCAGTACTTC.

The J gene is TRBJ2-7, the V gene TRBV18; D remains ambiguous. V lost 3 bases and J lost 4, with 7 bases in between. Looked up from germline, CDR1 is KGHSH and CDR2 is LQKENI. The CDR3 loop spans 12 amino acids. The CDR3 loop reads CASSPSKYEQYF. CDR3 in DNA: TGTGCCAGCTCACCTTCTAAATACGAGCAGTACTTC. The complete variable domain, with remaining parts taken from reference TRBV18 and TRBJ2-7, reads NAGVMQNPRHLVRRRGQEARLRCSPMKGHSHVYWYRQLPEEGLKFMVYLQKENIIDESGMPKERFSAEFPKEGPSILRIQQVVRGDSAAYFCASSPSKYEQYFGPGTRLTVT.

In this sample, this clonotype turned up a few times. The chain employs TRBV5-1 and TRBJ2-1; TRBD1 matches at 7 bases. The CDR3 spans 14 residues. Trimming cost V 3 bases and J 10 bases; bases outside gene matches: 10. Germline V gene sequence: CDR1 SGHRS, CDR2 YFSETQ. The CDR3 region has the DNA TGCGCCAGCAGCTCGGGACAGCCAAGGCGAGAGCAGTTCTTC. As protein: CASSSGQPRREQFF.

J is TRBJ1-2 and V is TRBV6-1; D is undetermined. Germline CDR1 MNHNS, CDR2 SASEGT. V was clipped by 5 bases and J by 4 bases, with 14 bases between them. The CDR3 loop spans 14 amino acids. Here the CDR3 DNA reads TGTGCCAGCAGTCCCCGTGGTCAGTCCTATGGCTACACCTTC. Amino acids: CASSPRGQSYGYTF.